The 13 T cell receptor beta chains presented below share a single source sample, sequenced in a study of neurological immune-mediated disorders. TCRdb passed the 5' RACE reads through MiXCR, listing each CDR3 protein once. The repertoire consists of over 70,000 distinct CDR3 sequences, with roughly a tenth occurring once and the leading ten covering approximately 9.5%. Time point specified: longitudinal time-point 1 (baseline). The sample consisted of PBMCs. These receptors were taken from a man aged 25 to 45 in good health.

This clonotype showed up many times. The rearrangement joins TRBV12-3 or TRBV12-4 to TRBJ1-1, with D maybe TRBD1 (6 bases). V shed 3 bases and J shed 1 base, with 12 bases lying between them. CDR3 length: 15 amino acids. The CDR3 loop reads CASSLGGRGNTEAFF. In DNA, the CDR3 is TGTGCCAGCAGTTTGGGGGGCAGGGGGAACACTGAAGCTTTCTTT.

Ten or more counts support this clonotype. The CDR3 DNA sequence: TGCGCCAGCATCGGCTACAATGAGCAGTTCTTC. The encoded protein is CASIGYNEQFF. The V and J genes are TRBV5-1 and TRBJ2-1; D is uncertain. The CDR3 runs 11 residues. V dropped 6 bases and J dropped 3 bases, with 4 bases sitting between them. Germline V gene lookup returns CDR1 SGHRS and CDR2 YFSETQ.

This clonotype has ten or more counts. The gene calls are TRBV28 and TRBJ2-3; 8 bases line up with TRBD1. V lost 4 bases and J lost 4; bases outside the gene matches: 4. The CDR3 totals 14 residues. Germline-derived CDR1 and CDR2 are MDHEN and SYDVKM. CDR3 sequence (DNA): TGTGCCAGCAGTTCGACAGGGGAGGCAGATACGCAGTATTTT. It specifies CASSSTGEADTQYF.

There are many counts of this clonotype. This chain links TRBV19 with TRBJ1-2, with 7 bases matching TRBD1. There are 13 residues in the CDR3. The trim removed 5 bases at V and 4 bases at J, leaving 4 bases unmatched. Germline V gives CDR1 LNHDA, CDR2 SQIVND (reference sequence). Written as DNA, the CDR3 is TGTGCCAGTAGTGTCAACAGGGGCTATGGCTACACCTTC. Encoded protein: CASSVNRGYGYTF. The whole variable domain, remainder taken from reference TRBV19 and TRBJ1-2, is DGGITQSPKYLFRKEGQNVTLSCEQNLNHDAMYWYRQDPGQGLRLIYYSQIVNDFQKGDIAEGYSVSREKKESFPLTVTSAQKNPTAFYLCASSVNRGYGYTFGSGTRLTVV.

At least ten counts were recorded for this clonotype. CDR3 amino acids: CSGTSGPEQYF. CDR3 DNA sequence: TGCAGCGGGACTAGCGGGCCCGAGCAGTACTTC. The V and J genes are TRBV29-1 and TRBJ2-7, with TRBD2 identical over 11 bases. The junction had 2 bases not matched to a gene; V was cut back by 7 bases and J by 6 bases. Germline CDR1 is SQVTM and CDR2 is ANQGSEA. The CDR3 loop spans 11 amino acids.

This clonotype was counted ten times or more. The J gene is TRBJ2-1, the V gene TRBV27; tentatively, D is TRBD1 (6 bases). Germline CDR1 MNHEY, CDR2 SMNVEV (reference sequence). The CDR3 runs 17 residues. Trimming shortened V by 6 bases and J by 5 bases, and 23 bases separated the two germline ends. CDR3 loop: CASRGYGGGVLNNEQFF. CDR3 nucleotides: TGTGCCAGCAGGGGATATGGTGGGGGCGTTCTGAACAATGAGCAGTTCTTC.

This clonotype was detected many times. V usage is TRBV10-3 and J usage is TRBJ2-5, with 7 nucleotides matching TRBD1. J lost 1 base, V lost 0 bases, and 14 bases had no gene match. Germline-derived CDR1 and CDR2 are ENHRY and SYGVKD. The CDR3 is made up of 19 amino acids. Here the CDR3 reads CAISESRQGTPGIQETQYF. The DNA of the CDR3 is TGTGCCATCAGTGAGTCGAGACAGGGCACGCCGGGGATCCAAGAGACCCAGTACTTC.

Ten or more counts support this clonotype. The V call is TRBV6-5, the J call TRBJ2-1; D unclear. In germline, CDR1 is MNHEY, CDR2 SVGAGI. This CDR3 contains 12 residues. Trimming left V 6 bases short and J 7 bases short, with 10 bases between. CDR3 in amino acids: CASSNTANEQFF. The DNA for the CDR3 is TGTGCCAGCAGCAACACAGCAAATGAGCAGTTCTTC.

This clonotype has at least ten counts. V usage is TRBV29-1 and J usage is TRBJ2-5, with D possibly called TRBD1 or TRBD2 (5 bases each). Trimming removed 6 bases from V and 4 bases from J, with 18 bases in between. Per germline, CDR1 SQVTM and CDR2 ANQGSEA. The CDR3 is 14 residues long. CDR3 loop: CSVLVGTSRETQYF. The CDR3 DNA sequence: TGCAGCGTCCTAGTCGGGACCAGTAGAGAGACCCAGTACTTC.

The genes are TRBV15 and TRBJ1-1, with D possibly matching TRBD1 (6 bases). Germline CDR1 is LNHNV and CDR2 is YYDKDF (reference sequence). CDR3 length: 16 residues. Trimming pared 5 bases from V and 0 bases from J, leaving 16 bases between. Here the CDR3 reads CATSRGTGQLNTEAFF. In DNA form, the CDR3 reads TGTGCCACCAGCCGTGGGACGGGACAACTGAACACTGAAGCTTTCTTT. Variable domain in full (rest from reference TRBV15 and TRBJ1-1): DAMVIQNPRYQVTQFGKPVTLSCSQTLNHNVMYWYQQKSSQAPKLLFHYYDKDFNNEADTPDNFQSRRPNTSFCFLDIRSPGLGDTAMYLCATSRGTGQLNTEAFFGQGTRLTVV.

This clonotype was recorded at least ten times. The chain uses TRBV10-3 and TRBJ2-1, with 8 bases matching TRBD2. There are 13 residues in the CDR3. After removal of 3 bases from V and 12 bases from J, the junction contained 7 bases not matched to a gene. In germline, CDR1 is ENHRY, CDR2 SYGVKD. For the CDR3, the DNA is TGTGCCATCAGTGACTGGGAGCGGGAGCGGCAGTTCTTC. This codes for CAISDWERERQFF.

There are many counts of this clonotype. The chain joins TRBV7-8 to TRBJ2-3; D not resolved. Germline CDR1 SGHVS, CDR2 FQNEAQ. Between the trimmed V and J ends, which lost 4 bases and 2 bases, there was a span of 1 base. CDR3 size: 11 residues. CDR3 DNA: TGTGCCAGCAGCTACACAGATACGCAGTATTTT. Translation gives CASSYTDTQYF.

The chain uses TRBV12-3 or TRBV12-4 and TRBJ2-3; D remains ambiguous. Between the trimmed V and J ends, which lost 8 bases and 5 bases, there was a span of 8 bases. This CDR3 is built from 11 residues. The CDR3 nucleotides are TGTGCCAGCGGTTCTATAGATACGCAGTATTTT. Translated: CASGSIDTQYF.